The 5 T cell receptor beta chains in this list originate from one sample, sequenced in a study of cytomegalovirus exposure and HLA in healthy donors. Vbeta (60) and Jbeta (13) primers were used in the PCR. TCRdb's table, derived via immunoSEQ multiplex PCR, lists solely in-frame clones and lacks some. In the table there are 170,000 or so clones, 75% to 85% of which are singletons. Material for sequencing was PBMCs. All receptors derive from a boy younger than 18 in good health and CMV-seronegative.

This clone was found once. V usage is TRBV7-9 and J usage is TRBJ1-5, with 10 bases matching TRBD1. The ends lost 8 bases at V and 0 bases at J; junction bases unmatched: 13. This CDR3 spans 18 amino acids. CDR1 is SEHNR, CDR2 FQNEAQ, per germline (reference sequence). Written as DNA, the CDR3 is TGTGCCAGCTCCCCGAGACAGGGGGCCATCGATAGCAATCAGCCCCAGCATTTT. Residues: CASSPRQGAIDSNQPQHF.

As DNA, the CDR3 is TGTGCCAGCAGATGGGACAGGGAGGAAGGTCCCCTCCACTTT. The encoded protein is CASRWDREEGPLHF. The chain combines TRBV9 with TRBJ1-6; 9 bases fit TRBD1. CDR1 is SGDLS and CDR2 is YYNGEE in the germline V gene. This CDR3 contains 14 residues. The V gene end was trimmed by 5 bases and the J gene end by 13 bases; junction bases not matched to a gene: 10.

V and J are TRBV7-9 and TRBJ1-1; D unresolved. Germline V CDR1 and CDR2: SEHNR, FQNEAQ (reference sequence). The CDR3 length is 12 residues. With 1 base removed from V and 10 bases from J, the gap between germline ends came to 10 bases. In DNA, the CDR3 is TGTGCCAGCAGCTTAGGCGTACGGGGAGCTTTCTTT. This encodes CASSLGVRGAFF.

J is TRBJ2-5 and V is TRBV19; TRBD2 matches 8 bases. This CDR3 has 12 residues. Germline V CDR1 and CDR2: LNHDA, SQIVND (reference sequence). The trim removed 5 bases at V and 4 bases at J, leaving 0 bases unmatched. The CDR3, as DNA: TGTGCCAGTAGTGCGGGGGGAGAGACCCAGTACTTC. This codes for CASSAGGETQYF.

The genes are TRBV10-3 and TRBJ2-7, with TRBD2 as a possible D gene (6 bases). Deletions cut 11 bases from V and 2 bases from J, with 16 bases between. The CDR3 loop spans 13 amino acids. CDR1 is ENHRY and CDR2 is SYGVKD in the germline V gene. The CDR3: CASGGGAPYEQYF. As DNA, the CDR3 is TGTGCCTCCGGGGGAGGCGCGCCCTACGAGCAGTACTTC.